The 28 T cell receptor beta chains below were found in one sample sequenced in a study of tumor-infiltrating lymphocytes in primary liver carcinoma. From approximately 20-30 mg of unsorted bulk tissue, DNA and RNA were co-extracted together. A primer in the constant region served to generate TCR beta cDNA from around 500 ng of total RNA. Researchers made the TCR beta libraries by running three nested multiplex PCR rounds with slightly modified ARM-PCR. It was with TRBV1-TRBV30 forward primers and a C-beta reverse primer that the first two PCR rounds were run, at roughly 10 cycles each. MiXCR, applied by TCRdb to the multiplex PCR reads, yields one record per CDR3 protein. The profile covers around 190,000 distinct CDR3 sequences, with around four fifths appearing a single time and 15% to 20% taken by the ten largest. The sample was tumor tissue from primary liver carcinoma. The receptors originated from a man in his forties with primary liver carcinoma and hepatitis B virus infection.

A word on this clonotype: The junction departs from the called germline gene at one end, perhaps through a read error. The chain joins TRBV12-3 or TRBV12-4 to TRBJ2-1; D gene ambiguous. CDR3 length equals 13 residues. The CDR3 loop reads CASSFDEGNQQFF. The CDR3 coding sequence is TGTGCCAGCAGTTTTGACGAAGGCAATCAGCAGTTTTTC.

Concerning this clonotype itself: One junction end does not reproduce the germline sequence, and a read error may be involved. This rearrangement joins TRBV24-1 to TRBJ2-7; 10 bases agree with TRBD2. The CDR3 runs 15 residues. Germline-derived CDR1 and CDR2 are KGHDR and SFDVKD. CDR3 nucleotides: TGTGCCATCAGTGATCGGACTAGCGGAGCCTACAAGCAGTACTTC. Its translation is CAISDRTSGAYKQYF.

Comment on this clonotype: A much more abundant neighbour one base away suggests this may be a read error. The V gene is TRBV6-6, the J gene TRBJ2-5; D unclear. Germline V CDR1 and CDR2: MNHNY, SVGAGI (reference sequence). The CDR3 totals 12 residues. V was pared by 6 bases and J by 4 bases, with 9 bases between. DNA of the CDR3: TGTGCCAGCAGCTCGGCGGTAGAGACCCAGTACTTC. This encodes CASSSAVETQYF.

Details on this clonotype: This may arise from a read error, as a much more abundant clone is one base away. The J gene is TRBJ1-1, the V gene TRBV5-1; D may be TRBD1 (5 bases). Germline V gene data show CDR1 as SGHRS and CDR2 as YFSETQ. The length of the CDR3 is 14 residues. The CDR3 DNA reads TGCGCCAGCAGCCTTCGGTGGGGGGAATCTGAAGCTCTCTTT. Its protein product is CASSLRWGESEALF. The variable domain in full, completed from reference TRBV5-1 and TRBJ1-1, reads KAGVTQTPRYLIKTRGQQVTLSCSPISGHRSVSWYQQTPGQGLQFLFEYFSETQRNKGNFPGRFSGRQFSNSRSEMNVSTLELGDSALYLCASSLRWGESEALFGQGTRLTVV.

Note on this clonotype: Mismatch with germline at one junction end may stem from a read error. The chain is built from TRBV5-5 and TRBJ2-5; the D gene could be TRBD1 or TRBD2 (5 bases each). Per germline, CDR1 SGHKS and CDR2 YYEKEE (reference sequence). The CDR3 has 14 amino acids. DNA of the CDR3: TGTGCCAGCAGCTCCGACACTAGGGGAGAGACCCAGCACTTC. Translated: CASSSDTRGETQHF.

To note about this clonotype: A junction boundary mismatches the germline segment, possibly from a read error. The chain joins TRBV4-2 to TRBJ2-1; 10 positions agree with TRBD1. CDR3 length: 16 residues. Germline V gene sequence: CDR1 LGHNA, CDR2 YNFKEQ. CDR3 bases: TGTACCAGTAGCCACACCGGGGGACAGGGGAACAATGAGCAGGTCTTC. Its translation is CTSSHTGGQGNNEQVF.

V is TRBV12-3 or TRBV12-4 and J is TRBJ1-2, with D hard to call. Trimming stripped 1 base from V and 9 bases from J, with 9 bases between. This CDR3 spans 12 amino acids. The CDR3 region is CASSLEARSYTF. The DNA of the CDR3 is TGTGCCAGCAGTTTAGAGGCTCGCAGCTACACCTTC.

Regarding this clonotype: This clone may be a read error of a much larger clone one base away. The chain has TRBV7-9 and TRBJ2-7; D may be TRBD1 (6 bases). The germline V gene has CDR1 SEHNR and CDR2 FQNEAQ (reference sequence). This CDR3 has 16 amino acids. V lost 5 bases and J lost 6, with 23 bases in between. In DNA, the CDR3 is TGTGCCAGCAGCCCAGTCCCGGGACATGGTATAAGCGAGCAGTACTTC. Translating gives CASSPVPGHGISEQYF.

As regards this clonotype: No conserved phenylalanine or tryptophan ends this CDR3, so it is likely a read error. The chain uses TRBV6-5 and TRBJ2-6; 12 bases agree with TRBD2. The ends lost 4 bases at V and 5 bases at J; junction bases unmatched: 12. In germline, CDR1 is MNHEY, CDR2 SVGAGI. The CDR3 has 19 amino acids. The CDR3: CASSSSGTSGYSWANVLTL. DNA for the CDR3: TGTGCCAGCAGTTCGTCCGGGACTAGCGGGTATTCTTGGGCCAACGTCCTGACTTTG.

Worth noting for this clonotype: One junction end disagrees with the germline gene, perhaps due to a read error. This sequence joins TRBV29-1 and TRBJ2-1; 7 bases agree with TRBD1. This CDR3 spans 14 amino acids. Germline-derived CDR1 and CDR2 are SQVTM and ANQGSEA. The CDR3 protein is CSVDRDSACNQQFF. The CDR3 DNA sequence: TGCAGCGTTGATCGGGACAGTGCCTGCAATCAGCAGTTCTTC.

To note about this clonotype: Because it lacks the conserved phenylalanine or tryptophan at the end, this CDR3 is likely a read error. No DNA is shown, since the ends of the CDR3 on it are uncertain; the CDR3 is the one TCRdb lists. V gene TRBV4-2 combines with J gene TRBJ2-7; the tabulated D call, TRBD2, remains unverified against the DNA. The CDR3 extends over 16 residues, inclusive of both ends. Germline CDR1 and CDR2: LGHNA and YNFKEQ. This CDR3 reads CASSQDRASGYYEHYP.

This clonotype occurred many times. This chain uses TRBV2 with TRBJ1-5; no clear D. This CDR3 spans 13 amino acids. Germline V gene sequence: CDR1 SNHLY, CDR2 FYNNEI. The V and J ends lost 6 bases and 2 bases respectively, with 8 bases between them. This chain's CDR3 is CASRSTGNQPQHF. DNA of the CDR3: TGTGCCAGCAGATCGACGGGCAATCAGCCCCAGCATTTT. The full variable domain, with the rest looked up from reference TRBV2 and TRBJ1-5, is EPEVTQTPSHQVTQMGQEVILRCVPISNHLYFYWYRQILGQKVEFLVSFYNNEISEKSEIFDDQFSVERPDGSNFTLKIRSTKLEDSAMYFCASRSTGNQPQHFGDGTRLSIL.

This clonotype was seen more than once but under ten times. The V gene is TRBV5-1, the J gene TRBJ2-1; 13 nucleotides agree with TRBD2. Losses at the gene ends were 7 bases for V and 8 bases for J; bases not matched to a gene: 9. The length of the CDR3 is 15 residues. Germline CDR1 is SGHRS and CDR2 is YFSETQ. The CDR3 nucleotides read TGCGCCAGCGGTACTAGCGGGAGGGCCGGGGATGAGCAGTTCTTC. Its protein is CASGTSGRAGDEQFF.

In regard to this clonotype: This sequence may be a read error, since a much larger clone differs from it by one base. The chain has TRBV30 and TRBJ1-1; maybe TRBD1 (5 bases). The CDR3 totals 15 residues. The germline V gene has CDR1 GTSNPN and CDR2 SVGIG (reference sequence). V lost 3 bases and J 6 bases, leaving 20 bases between the germline ends. The CDR3 protein is CAWSSWGGKTAEAFF. The CDR3 DNA is TGTGCCTGGAGCTCTTGGGGGGGGAAAACAGCTGAAGCTTTCTTT. The whole variable domain, filled in from reference TRBV30 and TRBJ1-1, reads SQTIHQWPATLVQPVGSPLSLECTVEGTSNPNLYWYRQAAGRGLQLLFYSVGIGQISSEVPQNLSASRPQDRQFILSSKKLLLSDSGFYLCAWSSWGGKTAEAFFGQGTRLTVV.

This sequence joins TRBV11-2 and TRBJ2-2; D is possibly TRBD1 (5 bases). The CDR3 has 14 residues. Trimming stripped 5 bases from V and 16 bases from J, with 23 bases between. Germline values: CDR1 SGHAT, CDR2 FQNNGV. CDR3 sequence: CASSKDSDTWEQFF. CDR3 bases: TGTGCCAGCAGCAAAGACTCGGACACCTGGGAACAGTTTTTT.

A note on this clonotype: A junction boundary mismatches the germline segment, possibly from a read error. The V gene is TRBV29-1, the J gene TRBJ1-1; 7 bases agree with TRBD1. The CDR3 runs 13 residues. Germline loops: CDR1 SQVTM, CDR2 ANQGSEA. CDR3 nucleotides: TGCAGCGTGCGACAGGGAAATAACACTGAAGCTTTCTTC. Encoded protein: CSVRQGNNTEAFF. Using reference TRBV29-1 and TRBJ1-1 for the parts outside the CDR3, the full variable domain is SAVISQKPSRDICQRGTSLTIQCQVDSQVTMMFWYRQQPGQSLTLIATANQGSEATYESGFVIDKFPISRPNLTFSTLTVSNMSPEDSSIYLCSVRQGNNTEAFFGQGTRLTVV.

The rearrangement joins TRBV2 to TRBJ2-1; 7 bases align to TRBD2. The CDR3 is 15 residues long. CDR1 and CDR2 from the germline V gene are SNHLY and FYNNEI. V dropped 4 bases and J dropped 7; count of bases not matched to a gene: 10. CDR3: CASSARASGVNEQFF. CDR3 bases: TGTGCCAGCAGTGCTCGGGCTAGCGGTGTAAATGAGCAGTTCTTC. The whole variable domain, filled in from reference TRBV2 and TRBJ2-1, reads EPEVTQTPSHQVTQMGQEVILRCVPISNHLYFYWYRQILGQKVEFLVSFYNNEISEKSEIFDDQFSVERPDGSNFTLKIRSTKLEDSAMYFCASSARASGVNEQFFGPGTRLTVL.

The chain couples TRBV5-1 to TRBJ1-1; unclear D gene. V was pared by 7 bases and J by 3 bases, with 16 bases between. This CDR3 region has 14 residues. CDR1 is SGHRS, CDR2 YFSETQ, per germline. In nucleotides, the CDR3 is TGCGCCAGCCGCTCAGCATGGGGATACACTGAAGCTTTCTTT. Protein: CASRSAWGYTEAFF.

Of note for this clonotype: An end of the junction does not agree with germline; a read error may underlie this. J is TRBJ2-2 and V is TRBV5-6; D ambiguous. Looked up from germline, CDR1 is SGHDT and CDR2 is YYEEEE. The CDR3 covers 12 residues. The CDR3 spells CASSKTAREMFF. For the CDR3, the DNA is TGTGCCAGCAGTAAGACCGCTCGAGAGATGTTCTTT.

This chain uses TRBV5-1 with TRBJ2-2; D remains unclear. The germline gives CDR1 SGHRS, CDR2 YFSETQ. The CDR3 length is 17 residues. V shed 9 bases and J shed 0 bases, with 21 bases lying between them. CDR3 in amino acids: CAISAHLGGTNTGELFF. The CDR3 region has the DNA TGCGCCATAAGTGCCCACTTGGGCGGAACGAACACCGGGGAGCTGTTTTTT.

This clonotype was counted between two and nine times. One base away lies a much larger clone, so this may be a sequencing read error. The chain employs TRBV11-2 and TRBJ1-4; 9 nucleotides agree with TRBD1. Trimming cost V 5 bases and J 6 bases; bases outside gene matches: 7. CDR3 length: 15 residues. Germline loops: CDR1 SGHAT, CDR2 FQNNGV. CDR3 sequence (DNA): TGTGCCAGCAGCCCCGGGACAGGGCTAGATGAAAAACTGTTTTTT. Amino acids: CASSPGTGLDEKLFF.

On this clonotype itself: Mismatch with germline at one junction end may stem from a read error. The chain has TRBV29-1 and TRBJ1-4; 8 positions agree with TRBD1. The germline gives CDR1 SQVTM, CDR2 ANQGSEA. The CDR3 extends over 14 amino acids. The CDR3 bases are TGCAGCGTTGATCCGGGGACAGGAAACGAAAAACTGTTATTT. Its translation: CSVDPGTGNEKLLF.

The CDR3 DNA follows: TGCGCCAGCGGCCCAGCAGCGGGGAACACCGGGGAGCTGTTTTTT. Amino acid sequence: CASGPAAGNTGELFF. The chain couples TRBV5-1 to TRBJ2-2; possibly TRBD2 for D (6 bases). V dropped 7 bases and J dropped 1 base, with 14 bases sitting between them. Germline CDR1 SGHRS, CDR2 YFSETQ. The CDR3 runs 15 residues.

This clonotype showed up just a few times. The genes are TRBV2 and TRBJ2-3; D ambiguous. Trimming left V 7 bases short and J 5 bases short, with 22 bases between. Looked up from germline, CDR1 is SNHLY and CDR2 is FYNNEI. CDR3 length equals 16 residues. CDR3 DNA sequence: TGTGCCAGCACCATGAAGGAGAAGGGAATGGAAGATACGCAGTATTTT. As protein: CASTMKEKGMEDTQYF.

V gene TRBV4-3 combines with J gene TRBJ2-3; 13 positions agree with TRBD2. CDR1 is LGHNA and CDR2 is YSLEER in the germline V gene. The CDR3 extends over 19 amino acids. V lost 2 bases and J lost 3; bases outside the gene matches: 11. CDR3 residues: CASSQRELAGGPSTDTQYF. Here the CDR3 DNA reads TGCGCCAGCAGCCAAAGGGAACTAGCGGGAGGGCCTAGTACAGATACGCAGTATTTT.

As for this clonotype: A much bigger clone sits one base away, suggesting this may be a read error. This chain uses TRBV28 with TRBJ2-7; D uncertain. V dropped 6 bases and J dropped 4 bases, with 13 bases sitting between them. The CDR3 has 13 residues. Germline values: CDR1 MDHEN, CDR2 SYDVKM. The CDR3 bases are TGTGCCAGCAGCTACACTCTATTTTACGAGCAGTACTTC. It is translated as CASSYTLFYEQYF.

With respect to this clonotype: Relative to the germline gene, one junction end is altered; a read error may explain this. V usage is TRBV4-3 and J usage is TRBJ1-3, with D unclear. The CDR3 loop spans 15 amino acids. Germline V CDR1 and CDR2: LGHNA, YSLEER. The CDR3 here is CASNQDRLTGNTIYF. DNA for the CDR3: TGTGCCAGCAACCAAGATAGGCTAACTGGAAACACCATATATTTT.

The chain has TRBV6-1 and TRBJ2-1; tentatively, D is TRBD2 (5 bases). Germline assignment: CDR1 MNHNS and CDR2 SASEGT. V was cut by 9 bases and J by 3 bases, with 18 bases left in between. The CDR3 has 15 residues. The CDR3 reads CARSKSSRSYNEQFF. The CDR3 nucleotides are TGTGCCAGGAGTAAATCTAGCAGGAGCTACAATGAGCAGTTCTTC.